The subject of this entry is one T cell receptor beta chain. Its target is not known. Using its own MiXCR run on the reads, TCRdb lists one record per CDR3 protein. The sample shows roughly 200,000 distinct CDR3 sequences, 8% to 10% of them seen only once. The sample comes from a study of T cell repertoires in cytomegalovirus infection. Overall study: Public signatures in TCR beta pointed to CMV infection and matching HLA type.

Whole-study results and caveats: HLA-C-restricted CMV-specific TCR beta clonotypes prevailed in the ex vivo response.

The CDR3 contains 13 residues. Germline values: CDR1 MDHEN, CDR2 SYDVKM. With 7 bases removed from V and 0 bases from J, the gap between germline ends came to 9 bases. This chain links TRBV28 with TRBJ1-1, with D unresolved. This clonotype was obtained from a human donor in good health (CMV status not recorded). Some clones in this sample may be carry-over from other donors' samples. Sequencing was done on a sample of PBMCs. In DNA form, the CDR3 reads TGTGCCAGCAAGATTACCTTGAACACTGAAGCTTTCTTT. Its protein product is CASKITLNTEAFF.